One and the same sample provided the 25 T cell receptor beta chains below, sequenced in a study of blood T cell repertoires in COVID-19. Assay used: immunoSEQ multiplex PCR; TCRdb lists only in-frame clones, some missing. The sample carries fewer than 350,000 clones, about 93% recorded once. The sequenced sample consisted of peripheral blood. These receptors were taken from a woman in her twenties or thirties with COVID-19, enrolled during active disease.

This clone has only one observation. The chain has TRBV3-1 (or the pseudogene TRBV3-2) and TRBJ1-4; 8 bases fit TRBD1. Germline V CDR1 and CDR2: LGHDT, YNNKEL (reference sequence). V gave up 4 bases and J gave up 7 bases; unmatched junction bases: 8. This CDR3 is 15 amino acids long. CDR3: CASSPYRGDTEKLFF. In DNA, the CDR3 is TGTGCCAGCAGCCCCTACAGGGGGGATACTGAAAAACTGTTTTTT.

The CDR3 protein is CASSLASGNNEQFF. The CDR3 DNA reads as TGTGCCAGCAGCTTAGCTAGCGGGAACAATGAGCAGTTCTTC. This chain connects TRBV7-3 to TRBJ2-1, with 9 bases identical to TRBD2. From germline, CDR1 is SGHTA and CDR2 FQGTGA. This CDR3 has 14 residues. V shed 2 bases, J shed 5 bases, and the junction held 1 base outside the gene matches. Variable domain in full (rest from reference TRBV7-3 and TRBJ2-1): GAGVSQTPSNKVTEKGKYVELRCDPISGHTALYWYRQSLGQGPEFLIYFQGTGAADDSGLPNDRFFAVRPEGSVSTLKIQRTERGDSAVYLCASSLASGNNEQFFGPGTRLTVL.

This clone occurred a few times. The V and J genes are TRBV5-1 and TRBJ1-1; D unresolved. The length of the CDR3 is 13 residues. The germline V gene encodes CDR1 SGHRS and CDR2 YFSETQ. Trimming pared 0 bases from V and 1 base from J, leaving 4 bases between. CDR3 DNA: TGCGCCAGCAGCTTGGAGCCGAACACTGAAGCTTTCTTT. Translation gives CASSLEPNTEAFF.

A few counts support this clone. This rearrangement joins TRBV30 to TRBJ1-2, with a weak D call TRBD1 (5 bases). V was shortened by 3 bases and J by 12 bases, with 23 bases between the two germline ends. The CDR3 has 14 amino acids. Germline V gene sequence: CDR1 GTSNPN, CDR2 SVGIG (reference sequence). CDR3 loop: CAWRGAGAPTGDTF. The CDR3 DNA follows: TGTGCCTGGAGGGGCGCTGGGGCCCCAACCGGCGACACCTTC.

The V call is TRBV9, the J call TRBJ2-3, with 7 positions matching TRBD2. The CDR3 covers 14 residues. Germline values: CDR1 SGDLS, CDR2 YYNGEE. The junction had 5 bases not matched to a gene; V was cut back by 3 bases and J by 4 bases. The CDR3 nucleotides read TGTGCCAGCAGCGAGACGACTAGCCCAGATACGCAGTATTTT. Translating gives CASSETTSPDTQYF.

The chain has TRBV6-1 and TRBJ1-5; TRBD1 matches at 7 bases. This CDR3 contains 15 residues. Germline V gene lookup returns CDR1 MNHNS and CDR2 SASEGT. Losses at the gene ends were 3 bases for V and 2 bases for J; bases not matched to a gene: 4. CDR3 DNA sequence: TGTGCCAGCAGTGAGACAGGGACTGGCAATCAGCCCCAGCATTTT. This encodes CASSETGTGNQPQHF.

CDR3 nucleotides: TGTGCCAGCAGCGCCTCACAAGTCTCTGGGGCCAACGTCCTGACTTTC. This sequence encodes CASSASQVSGANVLTF. This rearrangement joins TRBV7-2 to TRBJ2-6; D unresolved. CDR1 SGHTA and CDR2 FQGNSA come from the germline V gene. Trimming cost V 5 bases and J 0 bases, with 11 bases left between them. This CDR3 is 16 amino acids long.

This clone appeared once. The chain recombines TRBV5-8 with TRBJ1-1; TRBD1 is a possible D gene (6 bases). V was clipped by 1 base and J by 1 base, with 17 bases between them. The CDR3 has 17 amino acids. Germline V CDR1 and CDR2: SGHTS, YDEGEE. DNA for the CDR3: TGTGCCAGCAGCTTGTTCGAGGGGGAAATACGGAACACTGAAGCTTTCTTT. Translating it yields CASSLFEGEIRNTEAFF.

V and J are TRBV30 and TRBJ1-5; 8 bases agree with TRBD1. V shed 1 base and J 4 bases; nucleotides not matched to a gene: 6. The CDR3 loop spans 15 amino acids. The germline V gene has CDR1 GTSNPN and CDR2 SVGIG (reference sequence). CDR3 protein: CAWSGGTGLNQPQHF. The CDR3 nucleotides read TGTGCCTGGAGTGGCGGGACAGGCCTTAATCAGCCCCAGCATTTT. The full variable domain, rest sourced from reference TRBV30 and TRBJ1-5, is SQTIHQWPATLVQPVGSPLSLECTVEGTSNPNLYWYRQAAGRGLQLLFYSVGIGQISSEVPQNLSASRPQDRQFILSSKKLLLSDSGFYLCAWSGGTGLNQPQHFGDGTRLSIL.

V usage is TRBV28 and J usage is TRBJ2-2, with a weak D call TRBD1 (8 bases). Between the trimmed V and J ends, which lost 5 bases and 4 bases, there was a span of 14 bases. The CDR3 covers 15 residues. Germline lookup yields CDR1 MDHEN and CDR2 SYDVKM. The CDR3 spells CASSKDREGTGELFF. The CDR3 DNA is TGTGCCAGCAGTAAGGACAGGGAGGGCACCGGGGAGCTGTTTTTT. The whole variable domain, remainder taken from reference TRBV28 and TRBJ2-2, is DVKVTQSSRYLVKRTGEKVFLECVQDMDHENMFWYRQDPGLGLRLIYFSYDVKMKEKGDIPEGYSVSREKKERFSLILESASTNQTSMYLCASSKDREGTGELFFGEGSRLTVL.

V usage is TRBV28 and J usage is TRBJ2-2; TRBD2 is a possible D gene (6 bases). Germline lookup yields CDR1 MDHEN and CDR2 SYDVKM. V was trimmed by 2 bases and J by 4 bases, leaving 11 bases between them. The CDR3 has 15 residues. As DNA, the CDR3 is TGTGCCAGCAGTTTACCCCTCGGGGGCACCGGGGAGCTGTTTTTT. Amino acids: CASSLPLGGTGELFF.

The rearrangement uses TRBV9 and TRBJ2-1, with D possibly being TRBD2 (6 bases). Looked up from germline, CDR1 is SGDLS and CDR2 is YYNGEE. Trimming took 0 bases from V and 3 from J, leaving 13 bases between them. This CDR3 region has 16 residues. The CDR3 sequence is CASSVEPSAVYNEQFF. The CDR3 coding sequence is TGTGCCAGCAGCGTAGAGCCTAGCGCTGTCTACAATGAGCAGTTCTTC.

The DNA for the CDR3 is TGTGCCTGGAGTAATTCAGGGGGTGGCTACACCTTC. Its translation: CAWSNSGGGYTF. The genes are TRBV30 and TRBJ1-2; 7 nucleotides match TRBD1. V shed 2 bases, J shed 7 bases, and the junction held 4 bases outside the gene matches. Germline loops: CDR1 GTSNPN, CDR2 SVGIG (reference sequence). The CDR3 length is 12 residues.

This rearrangement joins TRBV27 to TRBJ1-5; D is possibly TRBD1 (6 bases). V was shortened by 3 bases and J by 7 bases, with 13 bases between the two germline ends. The CDR3 covers 14 residues. Germline V gene sequence: CDR1 MNHEY, CDR2 SMNVEV (reference sequence). The CDR3 coding sequence is TGTGCCAGCAGTTTCTACAGGGATGGGCAGCCCCAGCATTTT. Protein: CASSFYRDGQPQHF.

This clone appeared once. V is TRBV11-2 and J is TRBJ2-2; 9 positions match TRBD2. Looked up from germline, CDR1 is SGHAT and CDR2 is FQNNGV. V was clipped by 5 bases and J by 7 bases; unmatched bases: 8. The CDR3 runs to 15 residues. The CDR3 protein is CASSRGTSSHGELFF. As DNA, the CDR3 is TGTGCCAGCAGCCGCGGGACTAGCAGTCACGGGGAGCTGTTTTTT.

There are a few counts of this clone. The V gene is TRBV29-1, the J gene TRBJ2-7, with 12 positions matching TRBD2. CDR3 length: 15 residues. From germline, CDR1 is SQVTM and CDR2 ANQGSEA. V was clipped by 5 bases and J by 0 bases; unmatched bases: 5. CDR3: CSVLLAGGSSYEQYF. In DNA form, the CDR3 reads TGCAGCGTTCTTCTAGCGGGAGGGTCCTCCTACGAGCAGTACTTC.

The chain employs TRBV11-2 and TRBJ2-7, with 7 nucleotides matching TRBD2. The germline gives CDR1 SGHAT, CDR2 FQNNGV. The V gene end was trimmed by 6 bases and the J gene end by 1 base; junction bases not matched to a gene: 9. The CDR3 covers 15 residues. The CDR3 bases are TGTGCCAGCAGATCACCGGGACTAATATCCTACGAGCAGTACTTC. This encodes CASRSPGLISYEQYF.

The chain is built from TRBV10-1 and TRBJ1-2, with 8 bases fitting TRBD1. Germline values: CDR1 WNHNN, CDR2 SYGVQD (reference sequence). Trimming removed 8 bases from V and 0 bases from J; junction bases left unmatched: 2. This CDR3 region has 13 residues. CDR3 region: CASSGGPNYGYTF. CDR3 nucleotides: TGCGCCAGCTCAGGGGGCCCTAACTATGGCTACACCTTC.

The J gene is TRBJ2-1, the V gene TRBV5-5; TRBD1 is a possible D gene (5 bases). Germline V gene sequence: CDR1 SGHKS, CDR2 YYEKEE (reference sequence). This CDR3 comprises 12 residues. V gave up 2 bases and J gave up 10 bases, with 10 bases separating them. CDR3 region: CASSLSDIEQFF. Written as DNA, the CDR3 is TGTGCCAGCAGCTTATCGGACATCGAGCAGTTCTTC.

V and J are TRBV12-3 or TRBV12-4 and TRBJ2-5; 8 bases are a match to TRBD1. V lost 6 bases, J lost 9 bases, and 9 bases stayed unmatched. This CDR3 is 13 amino acids long. The CDR3 nucleotides read TGTGCCAGCAGGACCGGGACAGGAGGGCCCCAGTACTTC. Translation gives CASRTGTGGPQYF.

V gene TRBV2 combines with J gene TRBJ2-7, with 8 positions matching TRBD1. V trimming: 3 bases; J trimming: 2 bases; junction bases outside the gene matches: 6. Per germline, CDR1 SNHLY and CDR2 FYNNEI. The CDR3 has 15 residues. In DNA form, the CDR3 reads TGTGCCAGCAGTGAGGCAGGGGGCCAAACCTACGAGCAGTACTTC. This translates into CASSEAGGQTYEQYF.

This clone was observed a single time. The chain joins TRBV9 to TRBJ2-3; the D gene is possibly TRBD2 (5 bases). The CDR3 loop spans 13 amino acids. Germline CDR1 is SGDLS and CDR2 is YYNGEE. Deletions cut 0 bases from V and 6 bases from J, with 8 bases between. The CDR3 region is CASSVATGDTQYF. CDR3 nucleotide sequence: TGTGCCAGCAGCGTAGCTACGGGGGATACGCAGTATTTT.

The rearrangement uses TRBV6-9 and TRBJ2-4; TRBD1 is a possible D gene (6 bases). The CDR3 is 13 amino acids. The germline CDR1 and CDR2 sequences are MNHGY and SVAAGI. Trimming cost V 5 bases and J 6 bases, with 11 bases left between them. The CDR3 sequence is CASSPGQRNIQYF. The CDR3 coding sequence is TGTGCCAGCAGTCCCGGACAGAGAAACATTCAGTACTTC.

The chain recombines TRBV30 with TRBJ1-4, with D maybe TRBD1 (6 bases). The germline CDR1 and CDR2 sequences are GTSNPN and SVGIG (reference sequence). The length of the CDR3 is 14 residues. V gave up 0 bases and J gave up 6 bases, with 11 bases separating them. The CDR3 sequence is CAWSVGTTDEKLFF. The CDR3 DNA reads TGTGCCTGGAGTGTGGGGACAACAGATGAAAAACTGTTTTTT. Full variable domain (missing parts from reference TRBV30 and TRBJ1-4): SQTIHQWPATLVQPVGSPLSLECTVEGTSNPNLYWYRQAAGRGLQLLFYSVGIGQISSEVPQNLSASRPQDRQFILSSKKLLLSDSGFYLCAWSVGTTDEKLFFGSGTQLSVL.

The chain has TRBV19 and TRBJ2-1, with TRBD1 identical over 8 bases. The ends lost 4 bases at V and 14 bases at J; junction bases unmatched: 10. Germline V gene lookup returns CDR1 LNHDA and CDR2 SQIVND (reference sequence). This CDR3 has 13 amino acids. CDR3 coding DNA: TGTGCCAGTAGTAGCTCCGGGACAGGAAAGAAGTTCTTC. Its translation is CASSSSGTGKKFF.